These 32 T cell receptor beta chains were all obtained from the same sample, sequenced in a study of OX40 agonist ivuxolimab in advanced cancers. Profiled with immunoSEQ multiplex PCR; TCRdb holds only in-frame clones, not every one. This repertoire shows tens of thousands of clones, around 84% found once; its top ten account for more than 1.5%. Sequencing was performed on CD4+ or CD8+ T cells sorted from blood, taken in a trial of the OX40 agonist ivuxolimab. The receptors were sampled from an adult with an advanced solid tumor such as melanoma, head and neck, liver or kidney cancer.

V usage is TRBV5-1 and J usage is TRBJ2-6; no reliable D call. V was clipped by 1 base and J by 3 bases, with 5 bases between them. Germline V gene sequence: CDR1 SGHRS, CDR2 YFSETQ. CDR3 length equals 14 residues. The CDR3: CASSLSSGANVLTF. The CDR3 bases are TGCGCCAGCAGCTTGAGCAGTGGGGCCAACGTCCTGACTTTC.

This chain connects TRBV19 to TRBJ2-1; TRBD1 matches 8 bases. Trimming removed 5 bases from V and 6 bases from J; junction bases left unmatched: 3. Germline V lookup: CDR1 LNHDA, CDR2 SQIVND (reference sequence). The length of the CDR3 is 13 residues. The CDR3 coding sequence is TGTGCCAGTAGTTCAGACAGGGGCAATGAGCAGTTCTTC. Translated: CASSSDRGNEQFF.

The J gene is TRBJ2-3, the V gene TRBV15; 8 positions agree with TRBD1. The junction had 8 bases not matched to a gene; V was cut back by 5 bases and J by 4 bases. CDR1 is LNHNV and CDR2 is YYDKDF in the germline V gene (reference sequence). There are 15 residues in the CDR3. The CDR3 coding sequence is TGTGCCACCAGCTCACGACAGGGGTGGTCAGATACGCAGTATTTT. It encodes CATSSRQGWSDTQYF.

This clone is judged medium-sized. The rearrangement uses TRBV29-1 and TRBJ2-5; 11 bases line up with TRBD1. The junction had 11 bases not matched to a gene; V was cut back by 5 bases and J by 12 bases. Germline CDR1 is SQVTM and CDR2 is ANQGSEA. The CDR3 has 13 amino acids. This CDR3 is CSVQGQGGPLKYF. CDR3 nucleotide sequence: TGCAGCGTTCAGGGACAGGGGGGACCCCTCAAGTACTTC. The complete variable domain, with remaining parts taken from reference TRBV29-1 and TRBJ2-5, reads SAVISQKPSRDICQRGTSLTIQCQVDSQVTMMFWYRQQPGQSLTLIATANQGSEATYESGFVIDKFPISRPNLTFSTLTVSNMSPEDSSIYLCSVQGQGGPLKYFGPGTRLLVL.

The CDR3 sequence is CASSSWAHYGYTF. The CDR3 coding sequence is TGTGCCAGCAGCTCATGGGCCCACTATGGCTACACCTTC. The chain uses TRBV5-6 and TRBJ1-2, with D hard to call. The germline V and J ends were trimmed by 3 bases and 3 bases, with 9 bases remaining between them. The CDR3 runs to 13 residues. Germline CDR1 reads SGHDT; CDR2 reads YYEEEE.

This chain connects TRBV7-9 to TRBJ2-7; D not resolved. The germline V gene encodes CDR1 SEHNR and CDR2 FQNEAQ (reference sequence). Trimming took off 4 bases at V and 3 bases at J, with 13 bases between the two ends. The length of the CDR3 is 14 residues. CDR3 nucleotides: TGTGCCAGCAGCTATGAAGGAGCTGACTACGAGCAGTACTTC. The encoded protein is CASSYEGADYEQYF.

This clone has a single count. V gene TRBV18 combines with J gene TRBJ2-5; D is possibly TRBD1 (6 bases). V shed 2 bases and J shed 2 bases, with 9 bases lying between them. Germline V CDR1 and CDR2: KGHSH, LQKENI. This CDR3 comprises 14 residues. CDR3 residues: CASSPNREQETQYF. Here the CDR3 DNA reads TGTGCCAGCTCACCAAACAGGGAACAAGAGACCCAGTACTTC.

V is TRBV29-1 and J is TRBJ1-3; a possible D gene is TRBD1 (6 bases). Trimming took off 6 bases at V and 2 bases at J, with 14 bases between the two ends. This CDR3 comprises 14 residues. CDR1 SQVTM and CDR2 ANQGSEA come from the germline V gene. The CDR3 reads CSVQGGLAGNTIYF. The CDR3 DNA reads as TGCAGCGTCCAAGGGGGGCTCGCTGGAAACACCATATATTTT.

The V call is TRBV6-6, the J call TRBJ1-1; no clear D. The CDR3 is 11 amino acids. The ends were cut back, 6 bases at V and 10 bases at J, with 12 bases in the middle. Germline V CDR1 and CDR2: MNHNY, SVGAGI (reference sequence). The CDR3 sequence: CASSGGAAAFF. For the CDR3, the DNA is TGTGCCAGCAGCGGAGGTGCAGCAGCTTTCTTT.

This sequence joins TRBV28 and TRBJ2-5, with D unresolved. With 3 bases removed from V and 0 bases from J, the gap between germline ends came to 8 bases. Looked up from germline, CDR1 is MDHEN and CDR2 is SYDVKM. CDR3 length: 14 residues. CDR3 amino acids: CASSFEKYQETQYF. The DNA for the CDR3 is TGTGCCAGCAGTTTCGAAAAGTACCAAGAGACCCAGTACTTC.

This clone was found once. This sequence joins TRBV4-1 and TRBJ2-3, with TRBD2 identical over 9 bases. The length of the CDR3 is 16 residues. V shed 0 bases, J shed 8 bases, and the junction held 9 bases outside the gene matches. Germline V CDR1 and CDR2: MGHRA, YSYEKL. The CDR3 protein is CASSQDGSGSGSTQYF. The CDR3, as DNA: TGCGCCAGCAGCCAAGATGGTAGCGGGAGTGGGAGTACGCAGTATTTT.

The chain joins TRBV29-1 to TRBJ2-1; D is ambiguous. Germline CDR1 is SQVTM and CDR2 is ANQGSEA. The CDR3 totals 11 residues. Trimming shortened V by 8 bases and J by 10 bases, and 15 bases separated the two germline ends. This CDR3 is CSSALRLEQFF. CDR3 nucleotides: TGCAGCTCCGCCTTACGCCTCGAGCAGTTCTTC.

The chain links TRBV6-6 to TRBJ2-7; tentatively, D is TRBD1 (6 bases). CDR1 and CDR2 from the germline V gene are MNHNY and SVGAGI (reference sequence). The V and J ends lost 8 bases and 2 bases respectively, with 10 bases between them. The CDR3 sequence is 12 residues long. CDR3 nucleotides: TGTGCCAGCTGCAGGGGTCCCTACGAGCAGTACTTC. Encoded protein: CASCRGPYEQYF.

V gene TRBV6-5 combines with J gene TRBJ2-3; TRBD2 agrees at 7 bases. Germline CDR1 is MNHEY and CDR2 is SVGAGI. This CDR3 is 15 amino acids long. Trimming removed 6 bases from V and 4 bases from J; junction bases left unmatched: 10. CDR3 residues: CASSRGSVTADTQYF. For the CDR3, the DNA is TGTGCCAGCAGCCGCGGGAGTGTCACAGCAGATACGCAGTATTTT.

This rearrangement joins TRBV5-1 to TRBJ2-6; 8 nucleotides line up with TRBD1. V trimming: 3 bases; J trimming: 1 base; junction bases outside the gene matches: 6. This CDR3 is 17 amino acids long. The germline CDR1 and CDR2 sequences are SGHRS and YFSETQ. The CDR3: CASSWTGIDSGANVLTF. The CDR3 DNA follows: TGCGCCAGCAGCTGGACAGGGATTGATTCTGGGGCCAACGTCCTGACTTTC.

This clone was seen only once. The chain joins TRBV19 to TRBJ2-3; the D gene is possibly TRBD1 (6 bases). Between the trimmed V and J ends, which lost 1 base and 5 bases, there was a span of 10 bases. CDR1 and CDR2 (germline): LNHDA, SQIVND (reference sequence). This CDR3 region has 14 residues. The CDR3 here is CASSIAWGQDTQYF. The CDR3 nucleotides read TGTGCCAGTAGTATAGCTTGGGGACAAGATACGCAGTATTTT.

This clone was detected once. V is TRBV6-5 and J is TRBJ1-6; 10 bases are a match to TRBD1. This CDR3 comprises 14 residues. V lost 4 bases and J lost 10; bases outside the gene matches: 4. Germline CDR1 reads MNHEY; CDR2 reads SVGAGI. The CDR3 DNA sequence: TGTGCCAGCAGTTCCGGGACAGGGGCCTCACCCCTCCACTTT. It specifies CASSSGTGASPLHF.

The rearrangement joins TRBV28 to TRBJ2-3, with D uncertain. This CDR3 region has 15 residues. Per the germline V gene, CDR1 is MDHEN and CDR2 is SYDVKM. Between the trimmed V and J ends, which lost 6 bases and 0 bases, there was a span of 13 bases. The CDR3 region has the DNA TGTGCCAGCAGAGAACAAGGTTTTAGCACAGATACGCAGTATTTT. It is translated as CASREQGFSTDTQYF.

The chain uses TRBV28 and TRBJ2-7; no definite D call. V lost 5 bases and J lost 3, with 5 bases in between. CDR3 length: 11 amino acids. Germline V lookup: CDR1 MDHEN, CDR2 SYDVKM. CDR3 region: CASSVNYEQYF. CDR3 coding DNA: TGTGCCAGCAGTGTCAACTACGAGCAGTACTTC.

The gene calls are TRBV20-1 and TRBJ2-7; no clear D gene. Germline V gives CDR1 DFQATT, CDR2 SNEGSKA (reference sequence). The CDR3 consists of 11 residues. V lost 5 bases and J 2 bases, leaving 7 bases between the germline ends. The DNA for the CDR3 is TGCAGTGCTCGCCGGGCCTACGAGCAGTACTTC. It codes for CSARRAYEQYF.

The rearrangement uses TRBV6-5 and TRBJ1-2, with 10 bases fitting TRBD1. The J segment lost 5 bases and the V segment lost 4 bases, leaving 7 bases of the junction unmatched. The CDR3 is 15 amino acids. Germline V lookup: CDR1 MNHEY, CDR2 SVGAGI. CDR3 sequence (DNA): TGTGCCAGCAGTTCCGGACAGGGGGTAGGATATGGCTACACCTTC. Protein product: CASSSGQGVGYGYTF.

V usage is TRBV5-1 and J usage is TRBJ2-5; 12 positions agree with TRBD1. The trim removed 3 bases at V and 1 base at J, leaving 4 bases unmatched. The germline V gene has CDR1 SGHRS and CDR2 YFSETQ. CDR3 length: 16 amino acids. This CDR3 reads CASSWGTGGFQETQYF. The CDR3 DNA reads TGCGCCAGCAGCTGGGGGACAGGGGGCTTCCAAGAGACCCAGTACTTC.

The sample holds a few counts of this clone. V and J are TRBV27 and TRBJ1-5; 7 bases agree with TRBD1. CDR3 length: 12 amino acids. From germline, CDR1 is MNHEY and CDR2 SMNVEV (reference sequence). V shed 6 bases, J shed 7 bases, and the junction held 3 bases outside the gene matches. The chain's CDR3 is CASRRGQQPQHF. The CDR3, as DNA: TGTGCCAGCAGAAGGGGGCAACAGCCCCAGCATTTT.

The CDR3 DNA reads TGTGCCAGCAGCTTAAACCTCGGCGTGGGAGAGACCCAGTACTTC. Protein: CASSLNLGVGETQYF. The chain is built from TRBV11-2 and TRBJ2-5; no definite D call. V was shortened by 2 bases and J by 4 bases, with 14 bases between the two germline ends. Germline V lookup: CDR1 SGHAT, CDR2 FQNNGV. The CDR3 has 15 amino acids.

This sequence joins TRBV7-9 and TRBJ2-3; the D gene is possibly TRBD2 (6 bases). Per the germline V gene, CDR1 is SEHNR and CDR2 is FQNEAQ (reference sequence). V lost 3 bases, J lost 6 bases, and 28 bases lay in between. This CDR3 has 19 amino acids. The CDR3 reads CASSFKPIAEAPRRDTQYF. CDR3 nucleotide sequence: TGTGCCAGCAGCTTCAAACCTATAGCGGAAGCCCCCCGGCGGGATACGCAGTATTTT.

The chain links TRBV6-1 to TRBJ2-5; D is uncertain. The germline V gene has CDR1 MNHNS and CDR2 SASEGT. The ends were cut back, 3 bases at V and 4 bases at J, with 15 bases in the middle. This CDR3 is built from 15 residues. The CDR3 region is CASSDKSGPRETQYF. The CDR3 DNA reads as TGTGCCAGCAGTGATAAGTCCGGCCCGAGAGAGACCCAGTACTTC.

The CDR3 DNA sequence: TGCGCCAGCAGCTTGACGGTATACACTGAAGCTTTCTTT. It yields the protein CASSLTVYTEAFF. The gene calls are TRBV5-1 and TRBJ1-1; no clear D gene. This CDR3 is 13 amino acids long. In germline, CDR1 is SGHRS, CDR2 YFSETQ. Trimming left V 1 base short and J 3 bases short, with 7 bases between.

The chain couples TRBV5-1 to TRBJ2-1; the D gene is possibly TRBD1 (5 bases). The V and J ends lost 0 bases and 13 bases respectively, with 14 bases between them. Germline V gene sequence: CDR1 SGHRS, CDR2 YFSETQ. CDR3 length equals 13 residues. The CDR3 DNA is TGCGCCAGCAGCTTGGATCTCGGCAGGGCCCAGTTCTTC. Translating gives CASSLDLGRAQFF.

The chain carries TRBV19 and TRBJ1-2, with 9 bases fitting TRBD1. This CDR3 is 18 amino acids long. After removal of 4 bases from V and 3 bases from J, the junction contained 15 bases not matched to a gene. The germline gives CDR1 LNHDA, CDR2 SQIVND (reference sequence). CDR3 residues: CASSKLTTSGTGYYGYTF. For the CDR3, the DNA is TGTGCCAGTAGTAAACTGACCACATCCGGGACAGGGTACTATGGCTACACCTTC.

The J gene is TRBJ2-7, the V gene TRBV6-5; D is perhaps TRBD1 (6 bases). Germline CDR1 MNHEY, CDR2 SVGAGI. CDR3 length: 13 residues. Trimming took 2 bases from V and 2 from J, leaving 7 bases between them. The CDR3, as DNA: TGTGCCAGCAGTTACCGGGACACCTACGAGCAGTACTTC. Translation: CASSYRDTYEQYF.

J is TRBJ2-5 and V is TRBV4-3; unclear D gene. The J call may not be correct, given that the DNA end is closer to TRBJ2-7. The CDR3 runs to 14 residues. Germline V lookup: CDR1 LGHNA, CDR2 YSLEER. CDR3 coding DNA: TGCGCCAGCAGCCGTGGGATCCGGACCTACGAGCAGTACTTC. This gives the protein CASSRGIRTYEQYF.

This clone was seen only a few times. V usage is TRBV13 and J usage is TRBJ2-5, with D uncertain. There are 15 residues in the CDR3. Trimming shortened V by 2 bases and J by 4 bases, and 14 bases separated the two germline ends. The V gene's germline CDR1 is PRHDT and CDR2 FYEKMQ (reference sequence). CDR3 bases: TGTGCCAGCAGCTTAACTCGCGGTAGGCGAGAGACCCAGTACTTC. It codes for CASSLTRGRRETQYF.